This T cell receptor (beta chain) is drawn from a study of blood T cells in healthy people across ages. Points on this clonotype: Its antigen is unknown.

Study-wide results and limits: TCR beta diversity per million T cells fell roughly linearly with age.

This CDR3 comprises 15 residues. Germline CDR1 is SGHTA and CDR2 is FQGNSA. V was shortened by 3 bases and J by 1 base, with 12 bases between the two germline ends. Isolated PBMCs totaled at least 7 million in each sample. The use of a sample-barcoded 5' primer and a J-beta primer mix characterized a second PCR of roughly 7 to 11 cycles. Each of the samples gave a minimum of 2.5 million paired-end reads that contained CDR3. MiXCR was run by TCRdb on the 5' RACE reads, yielding one entry per CDR3 protein. Among 650,000 to 1,000,000 distinct CDR3 sequences listed, more than 35% were seen once. The rearrangement joins TRBV7-2 to TRBJ1-1; no definite D call. This TCR derives from a man of 80 years or more in good health. What was sequenced was blood. The CDR3 here is CASSFIISANTEAFF. The CDR3 region has the DNA TGTGCCAGCAGCTTTATAATTTCGGCGAACACTGAAGCTTTCTTT.